This T cell receptor beta chain was captured by sequencing in a study of OX40 agonist ivuxolimab in advanced cancers. Sequenced by immunoSEQ multiplex PCR; TCRdb stores in-frame clones only, minus some. This table has about 89,000 clones, more than 75% appearing once. This clone was detected only a few times. The source is an adult with an advanced solid tumor such as melanoma, head and neck, liver or kidney cancer. The source material was CD4+ or CD8+ T cells sorted from blood, sampled in a trial of the OX40 agonist ivuxolimab.

CDR3 nucleotides: TGTGCCTGGAGTGGGACGACAGTTAGCAATCAGCCCCAGCATTTT. It translates to CAWSGTTVSNQPQHF. The J gene is TRBJ1-5, the V gene TRBV30; D may be TRBD1 (5 bases). Germline V gene lookup returns CDR1 GTSNPN and CDR2 SVGIG (reference sequence). The V and J ends lost 1 base and 0 bases respectively, with 10 bases between them. The CDR3 is 15 residues long.